The 2 T cell receptor beta chains below were found in one sample sequenced in a study of T cells in Graves' hyperthyroidism and ophthalmopathy. The TCR beta CDR3 regions underwent amplification using RNA transcripts as the source. Carried out on the TCR CDR3, a first-round RT-PCR used the HTBI primer set. From the multiplex PCR reads, TCRdb called clonotypes with MiXCR, one entry per CDR3 protein. Among around 280,000 distinct CDR3 sequences listed, about an eighth were seen once. Specimen: blood. Every receptor here comes from a woman in her twenties or thirties with Graves' hyperthyroidism that later progressed to Graves' ophthalmopathy.

This clonotype was counted a few times. This chain links TRBV19 with TRBJ2-1; unclear D gene. CDR1 is LNHDA and CDR2 is SQIVND in the germline V gene (reference sequence). With 7 bases removed from V and 4 bases from J, the gap between germline ends came to 17 bases. The CDR3 runs to 15 residues. Written as DNA, the CDR3 is TGTGCCAGTACATCGGGCCTATCCAAGTACAATGAGCAGTTCTTC. Amino acids: CASTSGLSKYNEQFF. Full variable domain (remainder filled in from reference TRBV19 and TRBJ2-1): DGGITQSPKYLFRKEGQNVTLSCEQNLNHDAMYWYRQDPGQGLRLIYYSQIVNDFQKGDIAEGYSVSREKKESFPLTVTSAQKNPTAFYLCASTSGLSKYNEQFFGPGTRLTVL.

This clonotype was seen only a few times. This chain joins TRBV27 and TRBJ2-7; TRBD2 aligns across 7 bases. The CDR3 spans 15 residues. Germline V CDR1 and CDR2: MNHEY, SMNVEV (reference sequence). V shed 6 bases and J 0 bases; nucleotides not matched to a gene: 8. The CDR3: CASSGEASGSYEQYF. CDR3 nucleotides: TGTGCCAGCAGCGGGGAGGCTAGCGGCTCCTACGAGCAGTACTTC.